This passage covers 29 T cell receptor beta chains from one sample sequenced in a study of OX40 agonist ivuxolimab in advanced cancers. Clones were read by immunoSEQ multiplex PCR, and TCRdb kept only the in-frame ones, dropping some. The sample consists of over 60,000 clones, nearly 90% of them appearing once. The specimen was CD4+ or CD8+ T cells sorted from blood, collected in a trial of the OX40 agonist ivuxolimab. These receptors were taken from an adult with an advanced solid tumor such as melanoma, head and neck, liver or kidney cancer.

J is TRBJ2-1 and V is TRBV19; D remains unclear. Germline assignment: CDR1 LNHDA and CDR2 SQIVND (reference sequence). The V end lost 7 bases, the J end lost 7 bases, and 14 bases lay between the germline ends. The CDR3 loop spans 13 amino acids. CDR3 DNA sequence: TGTGCCAGTACCGGCCTTCTTATGAATGAGCAGTTCTTC. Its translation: CASTGLLMNEQFF.

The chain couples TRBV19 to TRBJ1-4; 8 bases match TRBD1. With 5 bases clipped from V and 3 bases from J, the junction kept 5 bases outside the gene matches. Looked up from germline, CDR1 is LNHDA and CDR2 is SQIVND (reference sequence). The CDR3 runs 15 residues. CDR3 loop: CASSHLQGANEKLFF. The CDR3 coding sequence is TGTGCCAGTAGTCACTTACAGGGGGCTAATGAAAAACTGTTTTTT.

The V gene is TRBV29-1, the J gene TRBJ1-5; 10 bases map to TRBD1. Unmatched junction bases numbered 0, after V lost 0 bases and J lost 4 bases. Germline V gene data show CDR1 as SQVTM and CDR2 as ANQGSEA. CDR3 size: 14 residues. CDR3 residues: CSVEEGQGNQPQHF. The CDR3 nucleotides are TGCAGCGTTGAAGAGGGACAGGGGAATCAGCCCCAGCATTTT.

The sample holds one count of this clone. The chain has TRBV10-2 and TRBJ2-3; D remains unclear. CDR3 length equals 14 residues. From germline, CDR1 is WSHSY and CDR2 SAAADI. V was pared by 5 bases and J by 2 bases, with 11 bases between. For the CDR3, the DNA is TGCGCCAGCAGTCAAGGAACGACCACAGATACGCAGTATTTT. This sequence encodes CASSQGTTTDTQYF.

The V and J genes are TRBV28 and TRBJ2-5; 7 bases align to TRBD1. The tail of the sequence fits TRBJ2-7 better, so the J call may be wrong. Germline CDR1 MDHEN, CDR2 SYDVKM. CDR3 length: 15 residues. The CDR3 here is CASSTSPTGTREQYF. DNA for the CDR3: TGTGCCAGCAGTACGTCCCCGACAGGGACACGCGAGCAGTACTTC.

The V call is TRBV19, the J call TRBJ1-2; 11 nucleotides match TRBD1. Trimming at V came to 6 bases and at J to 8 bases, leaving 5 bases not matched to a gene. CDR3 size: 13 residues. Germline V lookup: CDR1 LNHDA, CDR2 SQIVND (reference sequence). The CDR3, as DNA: TGTGCCAGTAGGGACAGGGGGCTAGGGGGCTACACCTTC. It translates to CASRDRGLGGYTF.

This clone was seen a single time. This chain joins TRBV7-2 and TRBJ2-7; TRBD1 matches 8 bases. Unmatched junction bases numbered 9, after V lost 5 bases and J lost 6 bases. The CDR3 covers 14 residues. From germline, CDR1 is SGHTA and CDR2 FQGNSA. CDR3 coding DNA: TGTGCCAGCAGCCTCAGGGGGCAGGGAAGCGAGCAGTACTTC. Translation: CASSLRGQGSEQYF.

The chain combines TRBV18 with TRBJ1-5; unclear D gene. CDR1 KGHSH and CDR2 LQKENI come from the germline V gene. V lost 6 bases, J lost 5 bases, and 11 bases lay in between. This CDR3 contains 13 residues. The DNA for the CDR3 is TGTGCCAGCTCCCAGGTCGCAGATCAGCCCCAGCATTTT. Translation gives CASSQVADQPQHF.

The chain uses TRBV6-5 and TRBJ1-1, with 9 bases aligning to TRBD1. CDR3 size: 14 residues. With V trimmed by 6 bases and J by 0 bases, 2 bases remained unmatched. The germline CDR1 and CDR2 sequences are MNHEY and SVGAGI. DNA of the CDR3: TGTGCCAGCAGCACAGGGGGCGTGAACACTGAAGCTTTCTTT. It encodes CASSTGGVNTEAFF.

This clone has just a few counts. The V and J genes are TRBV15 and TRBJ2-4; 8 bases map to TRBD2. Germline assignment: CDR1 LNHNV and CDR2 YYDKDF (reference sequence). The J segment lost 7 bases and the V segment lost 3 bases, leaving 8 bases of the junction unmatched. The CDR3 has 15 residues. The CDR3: CATSRYGLAPNIQYF. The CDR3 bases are TGTGCCACCAGCAGGTACGGACTAGCTCCGAACATTCAGTACTTC.

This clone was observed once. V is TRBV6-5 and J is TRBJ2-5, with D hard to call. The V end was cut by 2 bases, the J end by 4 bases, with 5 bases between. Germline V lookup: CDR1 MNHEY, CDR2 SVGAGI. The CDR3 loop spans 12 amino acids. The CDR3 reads CASSYIGETQYF. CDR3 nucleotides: TGTGCCAGCAGTTACATAGGAGAGACCCAGTACTTC.

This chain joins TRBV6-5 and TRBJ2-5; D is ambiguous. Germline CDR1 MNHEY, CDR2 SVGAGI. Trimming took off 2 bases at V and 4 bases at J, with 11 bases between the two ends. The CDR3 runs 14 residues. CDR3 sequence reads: CASSYRHGTETQYF. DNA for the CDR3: TGTGCCAGCAGTTACCGGCACGGTACAGAGACCCAGTACTTC.

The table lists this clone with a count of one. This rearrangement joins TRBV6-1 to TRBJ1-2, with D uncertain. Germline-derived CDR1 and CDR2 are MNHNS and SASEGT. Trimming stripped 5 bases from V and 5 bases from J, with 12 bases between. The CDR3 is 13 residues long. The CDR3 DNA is TGTGCCAGCAGTTCGACGGAGTATTATGGCTACACCTTC. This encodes CASSSTEYYGYTF.

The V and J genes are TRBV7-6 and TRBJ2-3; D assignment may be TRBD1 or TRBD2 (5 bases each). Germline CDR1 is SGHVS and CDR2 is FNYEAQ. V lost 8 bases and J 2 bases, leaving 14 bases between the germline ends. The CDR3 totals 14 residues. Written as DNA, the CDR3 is TGTGCCAGCGCCCGGGACGGACACACAGATACGCAGTATTTT. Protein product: CASARDGHTDTQYF.

The CDR3 DNA reads TGTGCCAGCAGGAACACTGAAGCTTTCTTT. Translated, it gives CASRNTEAFF. V usage is TRBV6-5 and J usage is TRBJ1-1; D is unclear. V lost 6 bases to trimming and J lost 1 base, with 0 bases between them. The CDR3 spans 10 residues. Germline V gives CDR1 MNHEY, CDR2 SVGAGI.

The CDR3: CASISILAGGNIQYF. CDR3 nucleotides: TGTGCCAGCATCTCTATATTAGCGGGAGGAAACATTCAGTACTTC. The rearrangement uses TRBV6-1 and TRBJ2-4, with 10 bases matching TRBD2. Germline V gene lookup returns CDR1 MNHNS and CDR2 SASEGT. The CDR3 length is 15 residues. With 7 bases clipped from V and 6 bases from J, the junction kept 9 bases outside the gene matches.

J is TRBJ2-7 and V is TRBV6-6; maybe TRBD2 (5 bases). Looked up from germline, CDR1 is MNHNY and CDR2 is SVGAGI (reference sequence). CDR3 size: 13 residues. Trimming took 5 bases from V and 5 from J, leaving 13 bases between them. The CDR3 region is CASSNLGENEQYF. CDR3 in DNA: TGTGCCAGCAGTAACCTCGGGGAGAACGAGCAGTACTTC.

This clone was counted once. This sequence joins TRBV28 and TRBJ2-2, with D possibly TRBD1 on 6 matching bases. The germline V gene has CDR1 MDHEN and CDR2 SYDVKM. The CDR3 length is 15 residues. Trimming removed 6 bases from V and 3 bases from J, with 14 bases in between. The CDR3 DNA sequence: TGTGCCAGCAGCGCCCCGGGACACTACACCGGGGAGCTGTTTTTT. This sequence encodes CASSAPGHYTGELFF.

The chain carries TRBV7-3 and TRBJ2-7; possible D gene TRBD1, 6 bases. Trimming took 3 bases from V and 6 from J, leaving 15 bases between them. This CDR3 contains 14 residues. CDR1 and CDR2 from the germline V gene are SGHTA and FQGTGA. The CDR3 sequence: CASSFTGQTAEQYF. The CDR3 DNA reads TGTGCCAGCAGCTTTACCGGACAGACTGCCGAGCAGTACTTC.

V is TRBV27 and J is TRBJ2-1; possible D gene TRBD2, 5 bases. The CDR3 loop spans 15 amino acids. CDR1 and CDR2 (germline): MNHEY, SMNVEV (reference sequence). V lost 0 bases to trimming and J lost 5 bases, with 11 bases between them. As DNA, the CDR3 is TGTGCCAGCAGTTTATCCAGCGGTCGAAACAATGAGCAGTTCTTC. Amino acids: CASSLSSGRNNEQFF.

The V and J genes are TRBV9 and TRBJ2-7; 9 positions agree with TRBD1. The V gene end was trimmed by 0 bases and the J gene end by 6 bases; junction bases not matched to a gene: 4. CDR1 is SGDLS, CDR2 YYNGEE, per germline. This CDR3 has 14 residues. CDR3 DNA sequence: TGTGCCAGCAGCGTAGCACAGGGGGCGGGCGAGCAGTACTTC. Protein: CASSVAQGAGEQYF.

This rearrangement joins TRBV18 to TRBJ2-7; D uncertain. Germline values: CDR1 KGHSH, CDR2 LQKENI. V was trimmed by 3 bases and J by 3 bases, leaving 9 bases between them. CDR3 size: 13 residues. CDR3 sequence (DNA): TGTGCCAGCTCACCTGAGATAGACTACGAGCAGTACTTC. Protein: CASSPEIDYEQYF.

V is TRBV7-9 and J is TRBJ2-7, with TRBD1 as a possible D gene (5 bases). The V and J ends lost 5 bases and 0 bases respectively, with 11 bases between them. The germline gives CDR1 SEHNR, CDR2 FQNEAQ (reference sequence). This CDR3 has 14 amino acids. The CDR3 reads CASSPRQSSYEQYF. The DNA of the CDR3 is TGTGCCAGCAGCCCCCGACAGAGCTCCTACGAGCAGTACTTC. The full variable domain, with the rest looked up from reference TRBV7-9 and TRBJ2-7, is DTGVSQNPRHKITKRGQNVTFRCDPISEHNRLYWYRQTLGQGPEFLTYFQNEAQLEKSRLLSDRFSAERPKGSFSTLEIQRTEQGDSAMYLCASSPRQSSYEQYFGPGTRLTVT.

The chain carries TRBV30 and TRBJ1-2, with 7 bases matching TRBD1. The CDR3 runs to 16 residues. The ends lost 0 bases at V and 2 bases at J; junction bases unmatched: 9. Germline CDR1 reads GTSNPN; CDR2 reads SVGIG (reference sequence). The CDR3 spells CAWSVGGGGRNYGYTF. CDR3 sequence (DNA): TGTGCCTGGAGTGTAGGTGGAGGGGGCAGGAACTATGGCTACACCTTC. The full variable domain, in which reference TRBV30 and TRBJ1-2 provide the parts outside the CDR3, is SQTIHQWPATLVQPVGSPLSLECTVEGTSNPNLYWYRQAAGRGLQLLFYSVGIGQISSEVPQNLSASRPQDRQFILSSKKLLLSDSGFYLCAWSVGGGGRNYGYTFGSGTRLTVV.

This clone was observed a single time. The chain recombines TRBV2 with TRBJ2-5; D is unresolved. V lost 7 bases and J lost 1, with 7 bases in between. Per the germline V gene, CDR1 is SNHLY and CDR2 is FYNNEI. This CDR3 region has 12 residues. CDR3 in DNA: TGTGCCAGCAAGGACGGCCAAGAGACCCAGTACTTC. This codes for CASKDGQETQYF.

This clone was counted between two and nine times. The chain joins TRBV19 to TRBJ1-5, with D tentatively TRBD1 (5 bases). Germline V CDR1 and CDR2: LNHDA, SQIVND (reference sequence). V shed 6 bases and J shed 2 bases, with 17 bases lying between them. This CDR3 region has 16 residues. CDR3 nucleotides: TGTGCCAGTAGACGGGAGGGGAATATTGGCAATCAGCCCCAGCATTTT. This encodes CASRREGNIGNQPQHF.

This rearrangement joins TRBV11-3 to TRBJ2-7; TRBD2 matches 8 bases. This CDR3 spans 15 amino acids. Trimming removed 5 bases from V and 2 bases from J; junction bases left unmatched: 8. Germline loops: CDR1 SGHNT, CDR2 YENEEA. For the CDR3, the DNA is TGTGCCAGCAGCCCAGGGGCGGGAGGCCCCTACGAGCAGTACTTC. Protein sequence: CASSPGAGGPYEQYF.

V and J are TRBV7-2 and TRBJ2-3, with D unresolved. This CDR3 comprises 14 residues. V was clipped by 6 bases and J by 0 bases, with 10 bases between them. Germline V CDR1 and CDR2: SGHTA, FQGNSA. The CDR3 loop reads CASSPTTSTDTQYF. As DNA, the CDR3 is TGTGCCAGCAGTCCAACTACTAGCACAGATACGCAGTATTTT.

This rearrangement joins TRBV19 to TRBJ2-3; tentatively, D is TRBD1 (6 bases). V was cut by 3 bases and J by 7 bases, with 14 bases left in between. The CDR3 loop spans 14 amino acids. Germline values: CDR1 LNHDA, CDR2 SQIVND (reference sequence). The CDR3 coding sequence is TGTGCCAGTAGTATCCGGGACATCGGAAATACGCAGTATTTT. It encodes CASSIRDIGNTQYF.